The 18 T cell receptor beta chains below come from one sample, sequenced in a study of T cell changes during pregnancy in multiple sclerosis. The assay was immunoSEQ multiplex PCR, and TCRdb's table has in-frame clones only and misses some. The sample holds some 67,000 clones, more than 85% seen once. Sequenced material: peripheral blood, taken in the first trimester of pregnancy. Receptors originate from a female donor with multiple sclerosis, enrolled in a pregnancy study.

The chain carries TRBV29-1 and TRBJ2-7; the D gene is possibly TRBD1 (6 bases). Germline-derived CDR1 and CDR2 are SQVTM and ANQGSEA. Trimming pared 2 bases from V and 0 bases from J, leaving 11 bases between. The CDR3 is 14 residues long. The CDR3 DNA sequence: TGCAGCGTTGAATTCGTACAGGGCTCCTACGAGCAGTACTTC. Amino acids: CSVEFVQGSYEQYF.

The CDR3 reads CATSGTTRTDTQYF. The CDR3 nucleotides are TGTGCCACCTCAGGGACAACCCGCACAGATACGCAGTATTTT. The chain employs TRBV6-6 and TRBJ2-3; a possible D gene is TRBD1 (6 bases). The CDR3 length is 14 residues. Trimming left V 10 bases short and J 1 base short, with 15 bases between. Germline CDR1 is MNHNY and CDR2 is SVGAGI (reference sequence).

The genes are TRBV14 and TRBJ2-7; 8 nucleotides agree with TRBD1. The germline V gene has CDR1 SGHDN and CDR2 FVKESK. The trim removed 3 bases at V and 2 bases at J, leaving 6 bases unmatched. This CDR3 has 15 amino acids. The chain's CDR3 is CASSQLQGGPYEQYF. CDR3 DNA sequence: TGTGCCAGCAGCCAGTTACAGGGGGGCCCCTACGAGCAGTACTTC.

The chain couples TRBV19 to TRBJ2-1; TRBD2 matches 12 bases. CDR3 length: 19 residues. The V gene end was trimmed by 3 bases and the J gene end by 2 bases; junction bases not matched to a gene: 11. Germline lookup yields CDR1 LNHDA and CDR2 SQIVND (reference sequence). The chain's CDR3 is CASSIESATSGGTYNEQFF. CDR3 DNA sequence: TGTGCCAGTAGTATTGAGTCAGCGACTAGCGGGGGAACCTACAATGAGCAGTTCTTC.

This clone showed up just a few times. This chain's CDR3 is CASGGQMNTEAFF. The CDR3 DNA sequence: TGTGCCAGCGGTGGACAGATGAACACTGAAGCTTTCTTT. This chain connects TRBV2 to TRBJ1-1, with a tentative D call TRBD1 (6 bases). Germline lookup yields CDR1 SNHLY and CDR2 FYNNEI. V lost 8 bases and J 0 bases, leaving 10 bases between the germline ends. The CDR3 totals 13 residues.

The rearrangement links TRBV9 to TRBJ2-3; D unclear. This CDR3 is built from 15 residues. Trimming pared 4 bases from V and 1 base from J, leaving 13 bases between. CDR1 and CDR2 (germline): SGDLS, YYNGEE. The CDR3 loop is CASSPGGPRTDTQYF. The DNA for the CDR3 is TGTGCCAGCAGCCCCGGTGGGCCCCGCACAGATACGCAGTATTTT. The entire variable domain, with the rest obtained from reference TRBV9 and TRBJ2-3, is as follows: DSGVTQTPKHLITATGQRVTLRCSPRSGDLSVYWYQQSLDQGLQFLIQYYNGEERAKGNILERFSAQQFPDLHSELNLSSLELGDSALYFCASSPGGPRTDTQYFGPGTRLTVL.

The rearrangement joins TRBV30 to TRBJ1-6; D is unclear. V was shortened by 3 bases and J by 14 bases, with 14 bases between the two germline ends. The germline gives CDR1 GTSNPN, CDR2 SVGIG (reference sequence). This CDR3 spans 12 amino acids. The CDR3 DNA is TGTGCCTGGAGCCCCGCGGGCCCCGCCCTCCACTTT. This gives the protein CAWSPAGPALHF.

There are a few counts of this clone. The rearrangement uses TRBV18 and TRBJ1-1; possible D gene TRBD1, 6 bases. CDR3 length: 16 residues. The germline CDR1 and CDR2 sequences are KGHSH and LQKENI. V was clipped by 3 bases and J by 4 bases, with 18 bases between them. The CDR3 region is CASSPQPPIGGTEAFF. The DNA for the CDR3 is TGTGCCAGCTCACCTCAACCGCCGATAGGGGGCACTGAAGCTTTCTTT.

The chain combines TRBV6-1 with TRBJ2-1, with a tentative D call TRBD2 (5 bases). The germline V gene has CDR1 MNHNS and CDR2 SASEGT. The CDR3 sequence is 14 residues long. The germline V and J ends were trimmed by 2 bases and 6 bases, with 11 bases remaining between them. The DNA for the CDR3 is TGTGCCAGCAGTGAAACAACTAGGATCAATGAGCAGTTCTTC. It encodes CASSETTRINEQFF.

The V and J genes are TRBV5-5 and TRBJ2-7; perhaps TRBD1 as D (6 bases). Per germline, CDR1 SGHKS and CDR2 YYEKEE (reference sequence). CDR3 length: 15 amino acids. Trimming pared 3 bases from V and 3 bases from J, leaving 16 bases between. The CDR3 here is CASSSDAGTLYEQYF. CDR3 sequence (DNA): TGTGCCAGCAGCTCGGATGCCGGGACACTCTACGAGCAGTACTTC.

V is TRBV5-1 and J is TRBJ1-2, with D unresolved. Trimming stripped 5 bases from V and 3 bases from J, with 14 bases between. Germline V gene sequence: CDR1 SGHRS, CDR2 YFSETQ. CDR3 length equals 14 residues. The DNA of the CDR3 is TGCGCCAGCAGGAGCGATCCGGGTGACTATGGCTACACCTTC. It codes for CASRSDPGDYGYTF.

The chain's CDR3 is CASSENRGLETQYF. The CDR3 bases are TGTGCCAGCAGTGAAAACAGGGGATTAGAGACCCAGTACTTC. The rearrangement joins TRBV6-1 to TRBJ2-5; TRBD1 agrees at 7 bases. The CDR3 is made up of 14 amino acids. From germline, CDR1 is MNHNS and CDR2 SASEGT. Trimming took 2 bases from V and 4 from J; bases not matched to a gene: 4.

The genes are TRBV6-5 and TRBJ2-2; possibly TRBD1 for D (6 bases). The germline V gene encodes CDR1 MNHEY and CDR2 SVGAGI. The CDR3 extends over 13 amino acids. V dropped 5 bases and J dropped 5 bases, with 9 bases sitting between them. CDR3 coding DNA: TGTGCCAGCAGTGAACAGGGAACCGGGGAGCTGTTTTTT. It yields the protein CASSEQGTGELFF.

The chain combines TRBV4-1 with TRBJ2-5; maybe TRBD2 (6 bases). CDR1 and CDR2 (germline): MGHRA, YSYEKL. The CDR3 spans 19 residues. Trimming took 1 base from V and 3 from J, leaving 24 bases between them. For the CDR3, the DNA is TGCGCCAGCAGCCAAGGTACCAGGCGGGGAGCGGATAAAAAAGAGACCCAGTACTTC. Its translation is CASSQGTRRGADKKETQYF.

This chain joins TRBV15 and TRBJ1-2, with 8 nucleotides matching TRBD1. The CDR3 runs to 16 residues. J lost 2 bases, V lost 1 base, and 6 bases had no gene match. In germline, CDR1 is LNHNV, CDR2 YYDKDF (reference sequence). Here the CDR3 reads CATSRARDRTNYGYTF. DNA for the CDR3: TGTGCCACCAGCAGAGCCCGGGACAGGACCAACTATGGCTACACCTTC.

This chain links TRBV2 with TRBJ2-1; maybe TRBD2 (5 bases). Germline CDR1 SNHLY, CDR2 FYNNEI. The CDR3 is made up of 17 amino acids. V shed 6 bases and J shed 3 bases, with 21 bases lying between them. CDR3 sequence (DNA): TGTGCCAGCAGCCATAGGGTGGGAGCCCCCGTCTACAATGAGCAGTTCTTC. Its translation is CASSHRVGAPVYNEQFF.

This rearrangement joins TRBV6-1 to TRBJ2-1; D perhaps matches TRBD1 (6 bases). V was trimmed by 7 bases and J by 0 bases, leaving 13 bases between them. CDR3 length equals 15 residues. Germline V gene lookup returns CDR1 MNHNS and CDR2 SASEGT. The CDR3 region is CASTGGASSYNEQFF. The CDR3 DNA reads as TGTGCCAGCACTGGGGGCGCGAGCTCCTACAATGAGCAGTTCTTC.

The CDR3 DNA reads TGTGCCAGCAGCGCTAGGGGACTCCACCAAGAGACCCAGTACTTC. This translates into CASSARGLHQETQYF. The V call is TRBV9, the J call TRBJ2-5, with a weak D call TRBD2 (6 bases). The germline gives CDR1 SGDLS, CDR2 YYNGEE. The CDR3 is 15 amino acids. The V gene lost 3 bases and the J gene lost 0 bases, with 12 bases spanning the gap.